A single sample gave rise to the 6 T cell receptor beta chains below, sequenced in a study of blood T cells in healthy people across ages. Combining a sample-barcoded 5' primer with a J-beta primer mix, a second PCR ran for 7 to 11 cycles. MiXCR, run by TCRdb on the 5' RACE reads, gives a single entry per CDR3 protein. Of about 1.7 million distinct CDR3 sequences in the sample, 28% are singletons; the top ten hold 7.7%. The sample taken for sequencing was blood. The receptor set was obtained from a woman aged 25 to 39 in good health.

This clonotype has only a few counts. The chain links TRBV20-1 to TRBJ2-7, with TRBD2 matching over 8 bases. CDR1 and CDR2 (germline): DFQATT, SNEGSKA (reference sequence). The CDR3 runs to 14 residues. The ends lost 4 bases at V and 0 bases at J; junction bases unmatched: 5. The CDR3 protein is CSAIRGGTSYEQYF. DNA for the CDR3: TGCAGTGCTATTCGGGGGGGGACCTCCTACGAGCAGTACTTC.

In this sample, this clonotype turned up once. This chain joins TRBV7-2 and TRBJ2-5, with D possibly TRBD1 on 5 matching bases. The closer fit of TRBJ2-7 to the DNA end suggests the J call may be wrong. The V gene's germline CDR1 is SGHTA and CDR2 FQGNSA. This CDR3 spans 16 amino acids. CDR3: CASSLDSLGASYEQYF. In DNA, the CDR3 is TGTGCCAGCAGCTTAGATTCCCTAGGGGCGAGCTACGAGCAGTACTTC.

This clonotype turned up a few times. Here the CDR3 reads CSASRDRANYGYTF. Here the CDR3 DNA reads TGCAGTGCTAGTCGGGACAGAGCGAACTATGGCTACACCTTC. V gene TRBV20-1 combines with J gene TRBJ1-2; 7 bases align to TRBD1. Germline trimming cut 3 bases from V and 2 bases from J; bases unmatched to any gene: 6. The CDR3 has 14 amino acids. Germline values: CDR1 DFQATT, CDR2 SNEGSKA (reference sequence).

The chain recombines TRBV6-2 or TRBV6-3 with TRBJ2-7, with 7 bases fitting TRBD1. Trimming at V came to 8 bases and at J to 7 bases, leaving 8 bases not matched to a gene. The germline CDR1 and CDR2 sequences are MNHEY and SVGEGT. CDR3 length: 12 residues. The chain's CDR3 is CASGTASKEQYF. The CDR3, as DNA: TGTGCCAGCGGGACAGCTTCTAAGGAGCAGTACTTC.

This clonotype was seen at least ten times. The genes are TRBV7-7 and TRBJ2-5, with D tentatively TRBD2 (6 bases). The ends were cut back, 4 bases at V and 3 bases at J, with 12 bases in the middle. The CDR3 consists of 14 residues. CDR1 and CDR2 from the germline V gene are SSHAT and FNYEAQ (reference sequence). The DNA of the CDR3 is TGTGCCAGCAGCTCACGGGACTGGGAAGAGACCCAGTACTTC. Its protein product is CASSSRDWEETQYF.

This clonotype was found a few times. V and J are TRBV24-1 and TRBJ1-5, with unresolved D. Looked up from germline, CDR1 is KGHDR and CDR2 is SFDVKD. The CDR3 contains 16 residues. Trimming shortened V by 4 bases and J by 0 bases, and 12 bases separated the two germline ends. In DNA form, the CDR3 reads TGTGCCACCAGTGACCCGACGGCGAATAGCAATCAGCCCCAGCATTTT. Translating gives CATSDPTANSNQPQHF.